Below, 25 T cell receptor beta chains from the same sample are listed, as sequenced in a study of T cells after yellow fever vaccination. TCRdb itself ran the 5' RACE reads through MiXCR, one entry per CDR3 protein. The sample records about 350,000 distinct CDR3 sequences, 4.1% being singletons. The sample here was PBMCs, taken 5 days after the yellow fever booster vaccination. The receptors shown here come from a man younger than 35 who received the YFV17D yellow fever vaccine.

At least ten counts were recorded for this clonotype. The CDR3 spells CATSDFPGQETQYF. The DNA of the CDR3 is TGTGCCACCAGTGATTTTCCAGGCCAAGAGACCCAGTACTTC. The J gene is TRBJ2-5, the V gene TRBV24-1; D gene ambiguous. Germline V lookup: CDR1 KGHDR, CDR2 SFDVKD. This CDR3 contains 14 residues. V was pared by 1 base and J by 1 base, with 6 bases between.

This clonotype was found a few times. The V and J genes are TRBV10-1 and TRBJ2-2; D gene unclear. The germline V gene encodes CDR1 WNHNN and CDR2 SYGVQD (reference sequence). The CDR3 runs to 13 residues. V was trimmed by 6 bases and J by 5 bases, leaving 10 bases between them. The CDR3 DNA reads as TGCGCCAGCAGGGGGAAAGTTACCGGGGAGCTGTTTTTT. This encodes CASRGKVTGELFF.

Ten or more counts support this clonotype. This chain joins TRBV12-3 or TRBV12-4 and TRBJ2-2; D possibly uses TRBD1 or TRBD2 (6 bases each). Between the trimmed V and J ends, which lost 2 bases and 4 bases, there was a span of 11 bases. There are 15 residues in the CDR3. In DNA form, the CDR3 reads TGTGCCAGCAGTTTAAGGGGGGTTGGCACCGGGGAGCTGTTTTTT. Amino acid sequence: CASSLRGVGTGELFF.

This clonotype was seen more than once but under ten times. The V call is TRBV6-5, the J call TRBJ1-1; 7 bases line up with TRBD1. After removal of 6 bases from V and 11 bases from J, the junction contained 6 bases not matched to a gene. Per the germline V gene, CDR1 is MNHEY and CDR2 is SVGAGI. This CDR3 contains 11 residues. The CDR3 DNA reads TGTGCCAGCAGATCTAGACAGGGTGCTTTCTTT. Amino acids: CASRSRQGAFF.

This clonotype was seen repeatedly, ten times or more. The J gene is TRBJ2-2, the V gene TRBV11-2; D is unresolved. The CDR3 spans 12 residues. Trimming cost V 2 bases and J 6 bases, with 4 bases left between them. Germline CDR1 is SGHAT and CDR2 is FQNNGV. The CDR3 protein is CASSLNPGELFF. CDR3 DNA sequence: TGTGCCAGCAGCTTAAATCCCGGGGAGCTGTTTTTT.

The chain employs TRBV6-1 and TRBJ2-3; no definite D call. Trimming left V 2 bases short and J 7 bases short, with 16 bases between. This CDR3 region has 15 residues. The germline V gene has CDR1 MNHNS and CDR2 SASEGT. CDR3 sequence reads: CASSELDVGFHTQYF. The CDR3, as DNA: TGTGCCAGCAGTGAACTTGATGTGGGGTTCCATACGCAGTATTTT.

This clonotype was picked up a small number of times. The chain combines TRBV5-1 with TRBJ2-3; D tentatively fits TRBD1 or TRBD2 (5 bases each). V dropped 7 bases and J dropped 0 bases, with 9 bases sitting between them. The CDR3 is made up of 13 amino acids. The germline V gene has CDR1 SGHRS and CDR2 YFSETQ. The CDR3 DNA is TGCGCCAGCGGGACCACGAGCACAGATACGCAGTATTTT. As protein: CASGTTSTDTQYF.

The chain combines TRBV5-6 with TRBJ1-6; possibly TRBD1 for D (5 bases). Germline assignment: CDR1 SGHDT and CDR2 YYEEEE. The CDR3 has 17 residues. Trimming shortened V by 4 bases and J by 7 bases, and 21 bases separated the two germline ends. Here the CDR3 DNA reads TGTGCCAGCAGCCTGACCCCGGGACCGGGTCTCAATTCACCCCTCCACTTT. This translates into CASSLTPGPGLNSPLHF.

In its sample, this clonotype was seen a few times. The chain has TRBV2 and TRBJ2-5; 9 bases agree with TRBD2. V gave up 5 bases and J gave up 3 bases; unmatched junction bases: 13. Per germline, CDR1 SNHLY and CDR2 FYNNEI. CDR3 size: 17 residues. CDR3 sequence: CASSHPLAGGVEETQYF. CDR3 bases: TGTGCCAGCAGTCATCCTCTCGCGGGGGGGGTTGAAGAGACCCAGTACTTC.

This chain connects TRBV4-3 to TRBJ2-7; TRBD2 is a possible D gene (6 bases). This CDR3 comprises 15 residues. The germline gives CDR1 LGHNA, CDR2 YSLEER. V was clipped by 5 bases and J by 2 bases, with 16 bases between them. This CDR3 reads CASSTGVQTTYEQYF. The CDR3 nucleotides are TGCGCCAGCAGCACGGGGGTGCAGACGACCTACGAGCAGTACTTC.

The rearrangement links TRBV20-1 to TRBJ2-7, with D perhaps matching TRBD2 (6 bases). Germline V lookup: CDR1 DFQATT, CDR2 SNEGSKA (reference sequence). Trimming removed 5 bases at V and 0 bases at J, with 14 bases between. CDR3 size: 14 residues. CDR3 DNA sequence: TGCAGTGCTCTATACGGGGGTTGCTCCTACGAGCAGTACTTC. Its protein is CSALYGGCSYEQYF.

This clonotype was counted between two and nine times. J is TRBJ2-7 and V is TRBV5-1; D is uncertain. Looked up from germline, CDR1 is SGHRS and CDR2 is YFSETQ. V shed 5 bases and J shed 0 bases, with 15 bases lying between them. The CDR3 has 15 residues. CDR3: CASSPRPTTSYEQYF. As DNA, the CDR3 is TGCGCCAGCAGTCCTCGGCCTACTACCTCCTACGAGCAGTACTTC.

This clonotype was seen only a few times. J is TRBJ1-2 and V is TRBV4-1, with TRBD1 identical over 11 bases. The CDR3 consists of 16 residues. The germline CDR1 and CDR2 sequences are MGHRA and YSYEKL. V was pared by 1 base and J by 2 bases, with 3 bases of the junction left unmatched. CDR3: CASSQGTGGLNYGYTF. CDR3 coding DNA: TGCGCCAGCAGCCAAGGGACAGGGGGCTTGAACTATGGCTACACCTTC.

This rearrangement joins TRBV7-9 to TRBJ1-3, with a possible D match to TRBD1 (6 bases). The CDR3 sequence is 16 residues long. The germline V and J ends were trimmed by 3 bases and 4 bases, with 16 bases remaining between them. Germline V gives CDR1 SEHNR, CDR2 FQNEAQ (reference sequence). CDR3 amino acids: CASSFPPGEGGNTIYF. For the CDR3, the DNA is TGTGCCAGCAGCTTCCCCCCAGGGGAGGGAGGAAACACCATATATTTT.

The CDR3 DNA reads as TGTGCCAGCAGCTTAAACCTAGCGGGGAGTTATTACGGGGAGCTGTTTTTT. It codes for CASSLNLAGSYYGELFF. V usage is TRBV7-3 and J usage is TRBJ2-2, with 9 bases fitting TRBD2. V lost 1 base, J lost 7 bases, and 10 bases stayed unmatched. This CDR3 is built from 17 residues. Germline CDR1 and CDR2: SGHTA and FQGTGA.

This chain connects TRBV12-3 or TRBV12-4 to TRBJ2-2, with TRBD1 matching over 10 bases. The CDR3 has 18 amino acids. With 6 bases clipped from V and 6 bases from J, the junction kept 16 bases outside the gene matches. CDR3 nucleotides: TGTGCCAGCAGCCGACGGGCGGACAGGGGGAAAAGGTCCGGGGAGCTGTTTTTT. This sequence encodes CASSRRADRGKRSGELFF.

The CDR3 coding sequence is TGCGCCAGCAGCTTGGGTTTTTGGGAAGCCTACGAGCAGTACTTC. Translating gives CASSLGFWEAYEQYF. The chain couples TRBV5-1 to TRBJ2-7, with D uncertain. The CDR3 totals 15 residues. V lost 0 bases and J lost 2, with 12 bases in between. Germline assignment: CDR1 SGHRS and CDR2 YFSETQ.

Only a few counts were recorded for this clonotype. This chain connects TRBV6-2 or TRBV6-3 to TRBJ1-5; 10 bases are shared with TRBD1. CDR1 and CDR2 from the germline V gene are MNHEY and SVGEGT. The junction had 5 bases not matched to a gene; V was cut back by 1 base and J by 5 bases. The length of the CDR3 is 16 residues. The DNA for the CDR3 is TGTGCCAGCAGTTACTGGGGACAGGGGCCCGATCAGCCCCAGCATTTT. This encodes CASSYWGQGPDQPQHF.

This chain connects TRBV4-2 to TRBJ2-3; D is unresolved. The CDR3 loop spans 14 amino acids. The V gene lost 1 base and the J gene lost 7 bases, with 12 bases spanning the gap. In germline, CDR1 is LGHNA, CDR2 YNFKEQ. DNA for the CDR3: TGTGCCAGCAGCCAAGGAAGAAGGGAAAATACGCAGTATTTT. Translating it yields CASSQGRRENTQYF.

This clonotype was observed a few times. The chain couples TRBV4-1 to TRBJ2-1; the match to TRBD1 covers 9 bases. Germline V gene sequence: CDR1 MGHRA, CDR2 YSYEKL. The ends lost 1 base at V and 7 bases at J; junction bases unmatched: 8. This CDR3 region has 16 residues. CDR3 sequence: CASSQAWTGVGNEQFF. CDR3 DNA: TGCGCCAGCAGCCAAGCATGGACAGGGGTGGGAAATGAGCAGTTCTTC.

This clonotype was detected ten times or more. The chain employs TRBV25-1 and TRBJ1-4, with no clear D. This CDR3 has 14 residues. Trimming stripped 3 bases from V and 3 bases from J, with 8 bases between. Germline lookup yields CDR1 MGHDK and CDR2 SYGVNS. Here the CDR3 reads CASSDIQSNEKLFF. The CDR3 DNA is TGTGCCAGCAGTGATATACAGTCTAATGAAAAACTGTTTTTT.

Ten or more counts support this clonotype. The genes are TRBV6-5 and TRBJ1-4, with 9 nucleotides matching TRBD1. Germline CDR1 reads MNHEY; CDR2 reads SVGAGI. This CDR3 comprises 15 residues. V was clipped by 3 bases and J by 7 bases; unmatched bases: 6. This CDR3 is CASSYSGTGREKLFF. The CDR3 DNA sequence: TGTGCCAGCAGTTATTCCGGGACAGGGCGTGAAAAACTGTTTTTT.

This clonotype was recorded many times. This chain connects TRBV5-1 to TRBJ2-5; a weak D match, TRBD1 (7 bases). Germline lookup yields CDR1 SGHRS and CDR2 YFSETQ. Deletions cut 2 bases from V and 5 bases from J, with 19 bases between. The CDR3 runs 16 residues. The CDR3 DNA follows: TGCGCCAGCAGCTTAAACCTCGGACAGGAGGGGGAGACCCAGTACTTC. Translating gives CASSLNLGQEGETQYF.

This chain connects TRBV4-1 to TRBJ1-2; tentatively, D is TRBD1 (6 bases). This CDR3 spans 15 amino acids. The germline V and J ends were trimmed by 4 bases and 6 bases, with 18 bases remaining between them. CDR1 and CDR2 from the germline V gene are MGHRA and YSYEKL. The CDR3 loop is CASSPSSQGFNGYTF. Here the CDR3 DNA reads TGCGCCAGCAGCCCATCCTCACAGGGTTTTAATGGCTACACCTTC.

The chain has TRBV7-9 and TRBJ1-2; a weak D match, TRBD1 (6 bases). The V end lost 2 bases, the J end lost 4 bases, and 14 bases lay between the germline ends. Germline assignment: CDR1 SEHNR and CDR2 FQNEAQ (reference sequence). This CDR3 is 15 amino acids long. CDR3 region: CASSLPQGRIYGYTF. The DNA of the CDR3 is TGTGCCAGCAGCTTACCGCAGGGGCGCATCTATGGCTACACCTTC. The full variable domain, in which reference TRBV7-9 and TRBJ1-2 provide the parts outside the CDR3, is DTGVSQNPRHKITKRGQNVTFRCDPISEHNRLYWYRQTLGQGPEFLTYFQNEAQLEKSRLLSDRFSAERPKGSFSTLEIQRTEQGDSAMYLCASSLPQGRIYGYTFGSGTRLTVV.